This T cell receptor beta chain was captured by sequencing in a study of regulatory T cells in long-lasting Graves disease. Study background: Graves' cases, newly diagnosed, had used antithyroid drugs under 3 months.

In this sample, this clonotype turned up many times. The sample's time point: newly diagnosed GD, antithyroid drugs for less than 3 months. After RNA was extracted from PBMCs, the TCR library was made from it. Combining iRepertoire HTBI primers with Arm-PCR of CDR3 regions, the authors built TCR beta libraries. Via MiXCR, TCRdb re-called the multiplex PCR reads, giving one row per CDR3 protein. The sample consists of some 450,000 distinct CDR3 sequences, approximately 16% of them appearing once. V was clipped by 7 bases and J by 7 bases; unmatched bases: 15. CDR3 length equals 15 residues. This sample was shared with a second study, whose subject was T cells in Graves' hyperthyroidism and ophthalmopathy. In that study: The study based diagnoses on clinical symptoms, serum thyroxine and TRAb, thyroid ultrasound and orbital computed tomography. During a first-round RT-PCR of the TCR CDR3, the HTBI primer set was used. Most clonotypes expanded in the thyroid (above 0.001) were also present in blood.

The sequence was collected from a woman in her twenties or thirties with Graves disease. The V and J genes are TRBV12-3 or TRBV12-4 and TRBJ2-7; 8 nucleotides align to TRBD2. The sequencing here drew on peripheral blood mononuclear cells (PBMCs), taken at new diagnosis, from a patient treated with antithyroid drugs. CDR3 bases: TGTGCCAGCAATGAACCGGGACTAGGGAATGATGAGCAGTACTTC. Its translation is CASNEPGLGNDEQYF.